This is a list of T cell receptor beta chains from one sample in a study of glioma-infiltrating T cells after dendritic cell vaccination. The method was immunoSEQ multiplex PCR; TCRdb's version includes in-frame clones alone and lacks a portion of them. The table includes about 90,000 clones, 80% to 85% detected once. The sequenced sample was blood, obtained after dendritic cell vaccination. The receptor source for this set is a human donor with glioblastoma. CDR3s include the opening cysteine and the closing phenylalanine or tryptophan. D genes are given only for firm matches. Clone size, where shown, is once, few, many, or a class for clones that have expanded.

v_gene,j_gene,abundance,d_gene,CDR3nt,CDR3aa
TRBV5-1,TRBJ2-7,few,TRBD2,TGCGCCAGCAGCCCCACGAGCGGGGGTGACTCCTACGAGCAGTACTTC,CASSPTSGGDSYEQYF
TRBV4-1,TRBJ1-1,.,.,TGCGCCAGCAGCCAACCCCCGCGGGCGGGCAGCACTGAAGCTTTCTTT,CASSQPPRAGSTEAFF
TRBV2,TRBJ1-2,once,TRBD1,TGTGCCAGCAGTGGCGAGGGGGCGACCTATGGCTACACCTTC,CASSGEGATYGYTF
TRBV4-1,TRBJ1-1,once,.,TGCGCCAGCAGCCACCAGACAGGCGTGAACACTGAAGCTTTCTTT,CASSHQTGVNTEAFF
TRBV7-2,TRBJ2-1,many,TRBD2,TGTGCCAGCAGCTTAGAACTAGCGGGGCTCAATGAGCAGTTCTTC,CASSLELAGLNEQFF
TRBV6-5,TRBJ1-1,.,.,TGTGCCAGCAGTTACGGGCGGGACCGTAGCTCTGAAGCTTTCTTT,CASSYGRDRSSEAFF
TRBV15,TRBJ2-5,.,TRBD1,TGTGCCACCGCCTTTAGCAGGGGGAAACAAGAGACCCAGTACTTC,CATAFSRGKQETQYF
TRBV6-5,TRBJ2-7,.,TRBD1,TGTGCCAGCTCCCCAGGGACAGGGCACTCCTACGAGCAGTACTTC,CASSPGTGHSYEQYF
TRBV19,TRBJ1-2,few,.,TGTGCCAGTAGTATAAATGGGCAGGATGGCTACACCTTC,CASSINGQDGYTF
TRBV7-2,TRBJ1-2,.,.,TGTGCCAGCAGCTTAACAGACTATGGCTACACCTTC,CASSLTDYGYTF
TRBV4-3,TRBJ2-7,.,TRBD1,TGCGCCAGCAGCCAAGATCTGGCGGGACAGGGCTACGAGCAGTACTTC,CASSQDLAGQGYEQYF
TRBV6-5,TRBJ1-2,.,.,TGTGCCAGCAGCGACGGGGACAAAAACAATTATGGCTACACCTTC,CASSDGDKNNYGYTF
TRBV15,TRBJ1-3,.,TRBD1,TGTGCCACCAGCCAAGGACAGGGCTCTGGAAACACCATATATTTT,CATSQGQGSGNTIYF
TRBV2,TRBJ1-6,once,TRBD1,TGTGCCAGCAGTGAGGGGACAGGGGGAAATAATTCACCCCTCCACTTT,CASSEGTGGNNSPLHF
TRBV4-1,TRBJ1-2,.,TRBD1,TGCGCCAGCAGCCTCGGCGGGACAGTATTACTCGGCTACACCTTC,CASSLGGTVLLGYTF
TRBV7-9,TRBJ1-3,few,.,TGTGCCAGCCGCGAGCTCAACACCATATATTTT,CASRELNTIYF
TRBV5-4,TRBJ2-5,once,TRBD1,TGTGCCAGCAGCTTGGAAACAGGGGGACAAGAGACCCAGTACTTC,CASSLETGGQETQYF
TRBV4-1,TRBJ1-1,.,TRBD1,TGCGCCAGCAGCCGCGGCCAGGGGGACACTGAAGCTTTCTTT,CASSRGQGDTEAFF
TRBV6-1,TRBJ1-2,.,.,TGTGCCAGCAGTGGGAGAGGTGGTGAACTGTCGGGAGCTAACTATGGCTACACCTTC,CASSGRGGELSGANYGYTF
TRBV7-9,TRBJ1-4,.,TRBD1,TGTGCCAGCAGCTTAGGACAGGGTGGCGAAAAACTGTTTTTT,CASSLGQGGEKLFF
TRBV9,TRBJ2-2,.,TRBD1,TGTGCCAGCAGCGTCCGGGACAGGGACTCCGGGGAGCTGTTTTTT,CASSVRDRDSGELFF
TRBV2,TRBJ2-7,.,.,TGTGCCAGCAGTGAAGATGGCGGCCACTACGAGCAGTACTTC,CASSEDGGHYEQYF
TRBV5-1,TRBJ1-3,few,.,TGCGCCAGCAGGGAGGATTCTGGAAACACCATATATTTT,CASREDSGNTIYF
TRBV6-5,TRBJ1-5,.,TRBD1,TGTGCCAGCGCTCTCGGACAGGGAGGCCAGCCCCAGCATTTT,CASALGQGGQPQHF
TRBV6-1,TRBJ2-7,few,.,TGTGCCAGCAGTGAAGTCGGGTACGCCTACGAGCAGTACTTC,CASSEVGYAYEQYF
TRBV14,TRBJ2-4,few,.,TGTGCCAGCAGCCCCGTACCCAGGATGGGTGCCAAAAACATTCAGTACTTC,CASSPVPRMGAKNIQYF
TRBV30,TRBJ1-2,.,.,TGTGCCTGGAGTGCAGGGGCCTGGGTTAATGGCTACACCTTC,CAWSAGAWVNGYTF
TRBV2,TRBJ1-1,once,.,TGTGCCAGCACCTCGAGGCCTAGCGGGAACACTGAAGCTTTCTTT,CASTSRPSGNTEAFF
TRBV15,TRBJ1-1,.,.,TGTGCCACCAGCGGGGGACTTTTGGGGAACACTGAAGCTTTCTTT,CATSGGLLGNTEAFF
TRBV2,TRBJ2-5,.,.,TGTGCCAGCAGCACCTCTACAGCACAAGAGACCCAGTACTTC,CASSTSTAQETQYF
TRBV6-5,TRBJ1-2,.,.,TGTGCCAGCAGTTACTCGCCAGGGGACTATGGCTACACCTTC,CASSYSPGDYGYTF
TRBV11-1,TRBJ2-2,.,.,TGTGCCAGCAGCTTACGGGGGACAGAGAACACCGGGGAGCTGTTTTTT,CASSLRGTENTGELFF
TRBV11-3,TRBJ1-1,.,.,TGTGCCAGCAGCTTAGGCGGGGAGGGTACTGAAGCTTTCTTT,CASSLGGEGTEAFF
TRBV10-1,TRBJ2-7,.,TRBD1,TGCGCCAGCGGGGGGGACTATATTGCCGTAGGGACAGGGGTTCCAGTCTACGAGCAGTACTTC,CASGGDYIAVGTGVPVYEQYF
TRBV4-1,TRBJ1-2,.,TRBD1,TGCGCCAGCAGCCCCCGGGGACAGGGCCTAAACTATGGCTACACCTTC,CASSPRGQGLNYGYTF
TRBV9,TRBJ2-5,.,TRBD1,TGTGCCAGCAGCGCCCGGGACAGGGGAGGAAAGACCCAGTACTTC,CASSARDRGGKTQYF
TRBV7-9,TRBJ1-2,.,TRBD1,TGTGCCAGCAGCCCGACGTACGGACAGGCCTCCTATGGCTACACCTTC,CASSPTYGQASYGYTF